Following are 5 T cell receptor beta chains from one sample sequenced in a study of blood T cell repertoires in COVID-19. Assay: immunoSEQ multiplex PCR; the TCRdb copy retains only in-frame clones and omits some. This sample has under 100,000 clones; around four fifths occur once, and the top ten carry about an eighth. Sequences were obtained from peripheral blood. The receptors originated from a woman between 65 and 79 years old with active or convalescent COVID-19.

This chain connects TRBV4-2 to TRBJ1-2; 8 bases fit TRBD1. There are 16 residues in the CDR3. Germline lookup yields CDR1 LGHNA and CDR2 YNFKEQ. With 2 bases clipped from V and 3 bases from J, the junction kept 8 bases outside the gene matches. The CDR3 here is CASSQTTRTGHYGYTF. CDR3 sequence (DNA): TGTGCCAGCAGCCAAACGACCAGGACAGGGCACTATGGCTACACCTTC.

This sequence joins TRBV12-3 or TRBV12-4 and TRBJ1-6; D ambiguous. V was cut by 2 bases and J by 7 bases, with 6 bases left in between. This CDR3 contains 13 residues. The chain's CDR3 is CASSLRENSPLHF. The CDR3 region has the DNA TGTGCCAGCAGTTTACGGGAGAATTCACCCCTCCACTTT.

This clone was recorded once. CDR3 loop: CASRLGQGARGYTF. The CDR3 nucleotides read TGTGCCAGTAGGCTTGGACAGGGGGCCCGGGGCTACACCTTC. V usage is TRBV19 and J usage is TRBJ1-2, with 11 bases matching TRBD1. J was trimmed by 8 bases and V by 6 bases; bases with no gene match: 8. This CDR3 spans 14 amino acids. Germline values: CDR1 LNHDA, CDR2 SQIVND (reference sequence).

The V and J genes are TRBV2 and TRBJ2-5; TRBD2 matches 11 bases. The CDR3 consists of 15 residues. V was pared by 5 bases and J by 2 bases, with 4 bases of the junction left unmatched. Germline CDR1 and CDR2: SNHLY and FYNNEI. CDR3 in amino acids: CASSSSGGPQETQYF. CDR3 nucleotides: TGTGCCAGCAGTTCTAGCGGGGGGCCGCAAGAGACCCAGTACTTC.

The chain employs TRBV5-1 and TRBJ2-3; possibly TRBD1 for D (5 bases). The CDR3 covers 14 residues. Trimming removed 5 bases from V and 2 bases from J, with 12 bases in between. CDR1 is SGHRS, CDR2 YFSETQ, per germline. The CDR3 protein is CASRWQGATDTQYF. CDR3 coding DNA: TGCGCCAGCAGATGGCAGGGCGCCACAGATACGCAGTATTTT.